This entry is about one T cell receptor (beta chain). The sample originates from a study of technical replicates of blood from a handful of donors. The table came from immunoSEQ multiplex PCR; TCRdb's copy has only in-frame clones and leaves some out. The data contain over 50,000 clones, more than 75% of them singletons. The trim removed 3 bases at V and 3 bases at J, leaving 3 bases unmatched. CDR1 and CDR2 from the germline V gene are SGHVS and FQNEAQ. The CDR3 is 14 amino acids. Sample: PBMCs. This receptor was taken from a human donor in good health. Some clones in this sample may be carry-over from other donors' samples. The chain links TRBV7-8 to TRBJ2-5; TRBD1 aligns across 8 bases. Here the CDR3 DNA reads TGTGCCAGCAGCTTCCGGACAGGGAAAGAGACCCAGTACTTC. Its protein is CASSFRTGKETQYF. The full variable domain, rest sourced from reference TRBV7-8 and TRBJ2-5, is GAGVSQSPRYKVAKRGQDVALRCDPISGHVSLFWYQQALGQGPEFLTYFQNEAQLDKSGLPSDRFFAERPEGSVSTLKIQRTQQEDSAVYLCASSFRTGKETQYFGPGTRLLVL.